Listed below are T cell receptor beta chains from one sample, sequenced in a study of T cell clones after liver transplantation. Sequenced by immunoSEQ multiplex PCR; TCRdb stores in-frame clones only, minus some. The sample includes around 100,000 clones, under 90% of them seen just once. This material consisted of CD4+ T cells from blood, taken approximately 43 months after liver transplant. Receptors were obtained from a human patient who received a liver transplant. A subset of T cells may come from the graft donor. CDR3s include the opening cysteine and the closing phenylalanine or tryptophan. Fields, in order: V gene, J gene, clone size, D gene, CDR3 DNA, CDR3 protein. D genes are given only for firm matches. Clone size is shown for a subset of rows, as once, few, many or a class of expanded clone.

TRBV4-3	TRBJ2-5	.	.	TGCGCCAGCAGCCAGACCGGGACTGGGACCCAGTACTTC	CASSQTGTGTQYF
TRBV28	TRBJ2-4	few	.	TGTGCCAGCAGTTCTTCTACAGTCAAAAACATTCAGTACTTC	CASSSSTVKNIQYF
TRBV7-3	TRBJ2-1	once	TRBD1	TGTGCCAGCAGCAGGACAGGGGGGGACTACAATGAGCAGTTCTTC	CASSRTGGDYNEQFF
TRBV6-5	TRBJ2-1	.	TRBD2	TGTGCCAGCAGGCTAGGACTAGCCGGTGAGCAGTTCTTC	CASRLGLAGEQFF
TRBV18	TRBJ2-7	.	TRBD2	TGTGCCAGCTCCCAGACTAGCGGGACGGTAGGGTACAACGAGCAGTACTTC	CASSQTSGTVGYNEQYF
TRBV5-6	TRBJ1-4	.	.	TGTGCCAGCAGCCTTGAGGGTAATGAAAAACTGTTTTTT	CASSLEGNEKLFF
TRBV7-3	TRBJ2-3	.	.	TGTGCCAGCAGCGAGACCGGGACCCGCACAGATACGCAGTATTTT	CASSETGTRTDTQYF
TRBV5-8	TRBJ2-7	.	.	TGTGCCAGCATCCGGGGGCTCTACGAGCAGTACTTC	CASIRGLYEQYF
TRBV5-1	TRBJ2-5	.	TRBD1	TGCGCCAGCAGCCGGGCAGGGACAGGGGCGGAGACCCAGTACTTC	CASSRAGTGAETQYF
TRBV5-1	TRBJ1-4	.	.	TGCGCCAGCAGGAGTCCGGCAGGGAATGAAAAACTGTTTTTT	CASRSPAGNEKLFF
TRBV2	TRBJ2-3	.	TRBD2	TGTGCCAGCAGTGAACTAGCGGGGGGGGCAGATACGCAGTATTTT	CASSELAGGADTQYF
TRBV28	TRBJ1-1	once	.	TGTGCCTGCTCCAGGTCTCAGAACACTGAAGCTTTCTTT	CACSRSQNTEAFF
TRBV15	TRBJ2-3	.	.	TGTGCCACCAGCAGAGAAGTTTCGGCAGGCGATACGCAGTATTTT	CATSREVSAGDTQYF
TRBV7-9	TRBJ1-6	.	TRBD1	TGTGCCAGCAGCTCAATCGGACAGGGTAATTCACCCCTCCACTTT	CASSSIGQGNSPLHF
TRBV30	TRBJ2-2	.	.	TGTGCCTGGACGTTGGGGGCTCACACCGGGGAGCTGTTTTTT	CAWTLGAHTGELFF
TRBV6-6	TRBJ2-7	few	.	TGTGCCAGCAGTTACTCATTGGGCGCGAACTCCTACGAGCAGTACTTC	CASSYSLGANSYEQYF
TRBV19	TRBJ1-1	.	.	TGTGCCAGTAGTACAACAGTTAACACTGAAGCTTTCTTT	CASSTTVNTEAFF